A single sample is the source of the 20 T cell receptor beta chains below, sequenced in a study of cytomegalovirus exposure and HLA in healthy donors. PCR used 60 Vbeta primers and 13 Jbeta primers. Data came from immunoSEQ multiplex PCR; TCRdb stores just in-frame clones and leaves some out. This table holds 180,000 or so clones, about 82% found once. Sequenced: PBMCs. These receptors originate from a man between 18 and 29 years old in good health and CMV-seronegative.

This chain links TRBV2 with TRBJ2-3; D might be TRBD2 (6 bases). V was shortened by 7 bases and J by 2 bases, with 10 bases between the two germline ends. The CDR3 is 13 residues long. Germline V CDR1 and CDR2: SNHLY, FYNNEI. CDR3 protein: CASIWTNTDTQYF. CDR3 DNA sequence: TGTGCCAGCATATGGACTAACACAGATACGCAGTATTTT.

The CDR3 here is CASSPGGTGRRKEAFF. Written as DNA, the CDR3 is TGTGCCAGCTCACCGGGCGGGACAGGACGTCGGAAAGAAGCTTTCTTT. The V and J genes are TRBV18 and TRBJ1-1, with 8 bases matching TRBD1. This CDR3 spans 16 amino acids. Germline V lookup: CDR1 KGHSH, CDR2 LQKENI. The V and J ends lost 3 bases and 8 bases, in that order; junction bases with no gene match: 14.

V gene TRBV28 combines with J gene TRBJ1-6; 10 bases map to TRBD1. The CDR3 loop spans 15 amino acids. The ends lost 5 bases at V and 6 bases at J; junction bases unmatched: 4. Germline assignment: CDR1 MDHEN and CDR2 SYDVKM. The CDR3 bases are TGTGCCAGCAGTCGACAGGGGGCGGGTAATTCACCCCTCCACTTT. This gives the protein CASSRQGAGNSPLHF.

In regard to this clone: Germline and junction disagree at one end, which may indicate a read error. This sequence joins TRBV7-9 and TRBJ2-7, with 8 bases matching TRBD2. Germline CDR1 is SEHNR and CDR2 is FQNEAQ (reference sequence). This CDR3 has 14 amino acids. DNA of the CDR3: TGTTCCAGCAGCCTCGGGGGGGGCCCCTACGAGCAGTACTTC. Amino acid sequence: CSSSLGGGPYEQYF.

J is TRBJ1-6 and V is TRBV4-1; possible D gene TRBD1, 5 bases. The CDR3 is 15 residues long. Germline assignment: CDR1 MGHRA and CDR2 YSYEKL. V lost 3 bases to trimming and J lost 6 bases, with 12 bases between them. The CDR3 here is CASSHPEGVNSPLHF. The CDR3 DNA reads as TGCGCCAGCAGCCACCCAGAAGGGGTTAATTCACCCCTCCACTTT.

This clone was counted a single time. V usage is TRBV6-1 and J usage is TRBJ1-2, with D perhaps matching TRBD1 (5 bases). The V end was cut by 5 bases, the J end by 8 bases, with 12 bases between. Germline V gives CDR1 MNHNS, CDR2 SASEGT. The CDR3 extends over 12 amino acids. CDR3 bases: TGTGCCAGCAGTACTGACTGGGGCGGCTACACCTTC. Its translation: CASSTDWGGYTF.

The CDR3 DNA follows: TGTGCCAGTAGTATAGCAGGACAGGGGAACACTGAAGCTTTCTTT. Translating gives CASSIAGQGNTEAFF. V and J are TRBV19 and TRBJ1-1; 8 nucleotides match TRBD1. After removal of 1 base from V and 1 base from J, the junction contained 2 bases not matched to a gene. The CDR3 consists of 15 residues. CDR1 and CDR2 (germline): LNHDA, SQIVND (reference sequence).

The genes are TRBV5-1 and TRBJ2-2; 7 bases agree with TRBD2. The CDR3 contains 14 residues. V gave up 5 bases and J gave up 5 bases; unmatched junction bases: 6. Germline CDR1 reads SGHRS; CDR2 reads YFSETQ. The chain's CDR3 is CASRETGGTGELFF. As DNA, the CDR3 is TGCGCCAGCAGGGAGACGGGAGGTACCGGGGAGCTGTTTTTT.

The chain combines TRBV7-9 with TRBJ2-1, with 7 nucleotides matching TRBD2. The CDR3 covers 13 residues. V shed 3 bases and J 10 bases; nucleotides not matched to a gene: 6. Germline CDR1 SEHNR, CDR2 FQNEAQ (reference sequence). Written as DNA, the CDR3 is TGTGCCAGCAGCTTGGGACGGGGAGGGGAGCAGTTCTTC. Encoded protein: CASSLGRGGEQFF.

The CDR3 nucleotides are TGTGCCAGCAGTTACAGCCTCTCTGGAAACACCATATATTTT. Residues: CASSYSLSGNTIYF. This rearrangement joins TRBV6-6 to TRBJ1-3; no reliable D call. Germline loops: CDR1 MNHNY, CDR2 SVGAGI (reference sequence). The CDR3 is 14 residues long. The V gene lost 2 bases and the J gene lost 0 bases, with 5 bases spanning the gap.

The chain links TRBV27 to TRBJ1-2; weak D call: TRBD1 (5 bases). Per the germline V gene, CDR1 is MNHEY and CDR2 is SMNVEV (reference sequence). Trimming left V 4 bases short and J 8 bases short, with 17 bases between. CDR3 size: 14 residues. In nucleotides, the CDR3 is TGTGCCAGCAGTTACAACGGGGGAGAGGGCGGCTACACCTTC. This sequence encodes CASSYNGGEGGYTF.

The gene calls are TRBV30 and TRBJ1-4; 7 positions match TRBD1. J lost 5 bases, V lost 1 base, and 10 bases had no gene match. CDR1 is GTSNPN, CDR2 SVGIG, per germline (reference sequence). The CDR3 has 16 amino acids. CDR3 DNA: TGTGCCTGGAGTGACAACGGACAGGTGATAAATGAAAAACTGTTTTTT. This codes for CAWSDNGQVINEKLFF.

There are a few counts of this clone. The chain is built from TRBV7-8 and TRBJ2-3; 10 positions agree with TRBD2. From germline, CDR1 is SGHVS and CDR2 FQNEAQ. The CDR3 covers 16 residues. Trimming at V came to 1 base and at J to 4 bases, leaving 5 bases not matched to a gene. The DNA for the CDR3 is TGTGCCAGCAGCTTAGAAAGCGGGGGGGCCCCAGATACGCAGTATTTT. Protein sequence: CASSLESGGAPDTQYF.

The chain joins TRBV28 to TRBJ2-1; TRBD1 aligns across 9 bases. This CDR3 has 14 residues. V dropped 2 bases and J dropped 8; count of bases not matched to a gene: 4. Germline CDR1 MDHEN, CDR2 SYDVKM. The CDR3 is CASSLPGQGDEQFF. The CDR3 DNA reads TGTGCCAGCAGTTTACCGGGACAGGGCGATGAGCAGTTCTTC.

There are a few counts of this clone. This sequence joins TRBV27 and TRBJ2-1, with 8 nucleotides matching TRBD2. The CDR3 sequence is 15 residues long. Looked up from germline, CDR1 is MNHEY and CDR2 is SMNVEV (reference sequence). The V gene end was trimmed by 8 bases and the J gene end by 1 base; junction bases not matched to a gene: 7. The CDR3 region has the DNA TGTGCCAGCCGTACCGGGAGGGCGTCCTACAATGAGCAGTTCTTC. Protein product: CASRTGRASYNEQFF.

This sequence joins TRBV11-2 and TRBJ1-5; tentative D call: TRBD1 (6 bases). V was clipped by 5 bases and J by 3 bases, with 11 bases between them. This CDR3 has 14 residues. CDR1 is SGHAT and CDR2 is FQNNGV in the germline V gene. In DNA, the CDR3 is TGTGCCAGCAGCGCCCGGGACACCAATCAGCCCCAGCATTTT. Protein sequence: CASSARDTNQPQHF.

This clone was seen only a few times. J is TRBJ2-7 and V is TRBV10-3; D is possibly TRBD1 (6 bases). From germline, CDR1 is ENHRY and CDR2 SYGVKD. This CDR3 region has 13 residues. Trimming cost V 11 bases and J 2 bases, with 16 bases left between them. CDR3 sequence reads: CALATGPPYEQYF. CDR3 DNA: TGTGCCCTGGCTACAGGGCCCCCCTACGAGCAGTACTTC.

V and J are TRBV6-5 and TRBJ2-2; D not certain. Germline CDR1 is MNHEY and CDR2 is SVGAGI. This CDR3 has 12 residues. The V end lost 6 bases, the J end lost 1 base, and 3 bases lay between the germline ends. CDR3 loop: CASSQNTGELFF. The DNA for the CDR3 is TGTGCCAGCAGCCAGAACACCGGGGAGCTGTTTTTT.

This CDR3 reads CARIGVGEVGNTIYF. CDR3 DNA: TGTGCCAGAATCGGGGTCGGAGAGGTTGGAAACACCATATATTTT. This chain joins TRBV9 and TRBJ1-3; D gene unclear. Germline V gene lookup returns CDR1 SGDLS and CDR2 YYNGEE. The ends were cut back, 8 bases at V and 3 bases at J, with 18 bases in the middle. CDR3 length: 15 residues.

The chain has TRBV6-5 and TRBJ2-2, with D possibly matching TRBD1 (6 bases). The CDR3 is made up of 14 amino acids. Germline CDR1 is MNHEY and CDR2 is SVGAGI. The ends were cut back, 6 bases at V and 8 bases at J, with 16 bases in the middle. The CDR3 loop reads CASSRTQGRGELFF. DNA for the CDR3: TGTGCCAGCAGCCGAACACAGGGAAGGGGGGAGCTGTTTTTT.